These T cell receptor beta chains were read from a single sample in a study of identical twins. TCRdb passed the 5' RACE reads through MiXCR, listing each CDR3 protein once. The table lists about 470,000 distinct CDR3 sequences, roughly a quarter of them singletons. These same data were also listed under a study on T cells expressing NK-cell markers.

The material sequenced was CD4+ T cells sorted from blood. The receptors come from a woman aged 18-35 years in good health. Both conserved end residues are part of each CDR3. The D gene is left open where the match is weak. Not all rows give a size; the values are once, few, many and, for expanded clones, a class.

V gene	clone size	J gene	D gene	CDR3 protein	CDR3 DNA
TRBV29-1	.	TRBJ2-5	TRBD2	CSVLGLAGDSETQYF	TGCAGCGTCCTGGGACTAGCGGGAGATTCAGAGACCCAGTACTTC
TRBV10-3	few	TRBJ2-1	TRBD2	CAISSSGAEQFF	TGTGCCATCAGTTCTAGCGGGGCCGAGCAGTTCTTC
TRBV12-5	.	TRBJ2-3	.	CASGLVHDSAQYF	TGTGCTAGTGGTTTGGTGCATGACTCGGCTCAGTATTTT
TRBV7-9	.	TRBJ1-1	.	CASSLEGRWTEAFF	TGTGCCAGCAGCTTAGAGGGGCGCTGGACTGAAGCTTTCTTT
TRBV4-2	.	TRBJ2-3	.	CASSQDNTQYF	TGTGCCAGCAGCCAAGACAATACGCAGTATTTT
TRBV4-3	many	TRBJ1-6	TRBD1	CASSQEGGLTGTAPLHF	TGCGCCAGCAGCCAAGAGGGGGGATTGACGGGGACAGCACCCCTCCACTTT
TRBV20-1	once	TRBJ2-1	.	CSASDLALESSYNEQFF	TGCAGTGCTAGCGACCTAGCACTCGAGAGCTCCTACAATGAGCAGTTCTTC
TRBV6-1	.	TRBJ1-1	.	CASREWSLNTEAFF	TGTGCCAGCAGAGAGTGGAGCCTGAACACTGAAGCTTTCTTT
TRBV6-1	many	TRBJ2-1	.	CASSVPGSYNEQFF	TGTGCCAGCAGTGTTCCGGGCTCCTACAATGAGCAGTTCTTC
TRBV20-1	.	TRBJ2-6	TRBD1	CSAHRGSGANVLTF	TGCAGTGCTCACAGGGGTTCTGGGGCCAACGTCCTGACTTTC
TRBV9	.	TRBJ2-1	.	CASRAGTAGNEQFF	TGTGCCAGCAGAGCCGGGACCGCGGGTAATGAGCAGTTCTTC
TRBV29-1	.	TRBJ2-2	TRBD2	CSVRGKAGLNTGELFF	TGCAGCGTGAGGGGCAAAGCGGGGCTGAACACCGGGGAGCTGTTTTTT
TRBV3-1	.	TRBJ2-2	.	CASSQVPGAYTGELFF	TGTGCCAGCAGCCAAGTCCCGGGGGCCTACACCGGGGAGCTGTTTTTT
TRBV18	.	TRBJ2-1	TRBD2	CASSPELAGGLLVIYNEQFF	TGTGCCAGCTCACCTGAACTAGCGGGAGGCCTTTTGGTGATCTACAATGAGCAGTTCTTC
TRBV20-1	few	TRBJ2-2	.	CSASQVTNTGELFF	TGCAGTGCTAGTCAGGTGACGAACACCGGGGAGCTGTTTTTT